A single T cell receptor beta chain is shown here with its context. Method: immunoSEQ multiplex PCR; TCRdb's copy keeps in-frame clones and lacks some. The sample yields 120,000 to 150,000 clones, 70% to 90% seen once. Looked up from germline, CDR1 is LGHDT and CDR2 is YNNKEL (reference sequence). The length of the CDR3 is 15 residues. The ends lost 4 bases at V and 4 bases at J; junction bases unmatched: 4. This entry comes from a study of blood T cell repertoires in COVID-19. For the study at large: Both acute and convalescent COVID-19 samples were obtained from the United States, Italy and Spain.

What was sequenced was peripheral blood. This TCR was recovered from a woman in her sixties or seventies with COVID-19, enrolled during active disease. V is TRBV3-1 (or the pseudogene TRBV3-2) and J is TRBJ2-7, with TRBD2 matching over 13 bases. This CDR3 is CASSPGTSGAYEQYF. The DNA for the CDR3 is TGTGCCAGCAGCCCAGGGACTAGCGGGGCTTACGAGCAGTACTTC.